This TCR beta chain stems from a study of human T cells and chemical hapten exposure. Regarding time point: patch test 3, about 24 weeks after DPC sensitization. Treatment in this sample: therapeutic diphenylcyclopropenone sensitization with weekly scalp DPC. J was trimmed by 8 bases and V by 0 bases; bases with no gene match: 5. The CDR3 sequence is 14 residues long. The V gene's germline CDR1 is SGDLS and CDR2 YYNGEE. TCRdb recomputed calls from the RACE reads with MiXCR, one row per CDR3 protein. The sample records around 200,000 distinct CDR3 sequences, more than 20% being singletons. This clonotype originated in a woman between 40 and 50 years old with alopecia areata. Some clones in this sample may be carry-over from other donors' samples. The chain joins TRBV9 to TRBJ2-5, with 9 bases aligning to TRBD2. The sample in question was whole blood, obtained in connection with sensitization to the hapten diphenylcyclopropenone (DPC). CDR3 region: CASSVGVSGSTQYF. CDR3 DNA sequence: TGTGCCAGCAGCGTAGGGGTTAGCGGGAGCACCCAGTACTTC.